Included here is one T cell receptor (beta chain) sequence, with context. What it binds is unknown. The data originate from a study of STAT5B mutations in CD4+ large granular lymphocyte leukemia. Study-level points and caveats: CD4-sorted patient repertoires seemed more clonal than healthy CD4+ repertoires. TRBV06-family usage was enriched in top patient clones (8/27) versus controls (2/35). Around 25% of private leukemic clonotypes occurred rarely in other patients' non-leukemic repertoires. Without HLA matching, higher CD4+ than CD8+ T-LGLL clonality could reflect small sample size.

The germline V gene encodes CDR1 DFQATT and CDR2 SNEGSKA (reference sequence). This CDR3 is built from 11 residues. Trimming removed 7 bases at V and 2 bases at J, with 9 bases between. Profiled with immunoSEQ multiplex PCR; TCRdb holds only in-frame clones, not every one. The sample lists tens of thousands of clones, around 80% occurring once. The gene calls are TRBV20-1 and TRBJ2-7, with D possibly matching TRBD2 (5 bases). The TCR comes from a human donor in good health. The sample was CD4+ T cells from blood buffy coats. For the CDR3, the DNA is TGCAGTGTCGGGATTACCTACGAGCAGTACTTC. It is translated as CSVGITYEQYF.